Listed here are 21 T cell receptor beta chains from one sample, sequenced in a study of T-cell reconstitution after alpha-beta-depleted transplantation in children. Construction of the TCRbeta library involved unique molecular identifiers. Via MiXCR, TCRdb re-called the PCR reads, giving one row per CDR3 protein. The sample lists under 60,000 distinct CDR3 sequences; under 6% were seen once. Sample: PBMCs, mostly from graft donor cells, taken 60 days after TCRalphabeta/CD19-depleted stem cell transplant. These receptor sequences come from a female patient aged 2 to 10 who had a stem cell transplant for aplastic anemia, so the T cells may come from the graft donor.

This clonotype showed up many times. The rearrangement joins TRBV5-1 to TRBJ2-1; D gene uncertain. Germline lookup yields CDR1 SGHRS and CDR2 YFSETQ. The V end was cut by 0 bases, the J end by 12 bases, with 7 bases between. This CDR3 contains 11 residues. CDR3 coding DNA: TGCGCCAGCAGCTTGGGGCCGGGGCAGTTCTTC. Translation: CASSLGPGQFF.

This clonotype was observed a few times. The chain employs TRBV3-1 and TRBJ2-7; TRBD2 agrees at 10 bases. The CDR3 is made up of 14 amino acids. The germline gives CDR1 LGHDT, CDR2 YNNKEL (reference sequence). J gave up 4 bases and V 4 bases, and 4 bases lay outside the gene matches. The CDR3 loop reads CASSPPGLAYEQYF. DNA of the CDR3: TGTGCCAGCAGCCCGCCGGGACTAGCGTACGAGCAGTACTTC.

This clonotype was counted a few times. The chain has TRBV5-1 and TRBJ1-2; D is ambiguous. This CDR3 is built from 16 residues. Germline CDR1 is SGHRS and CDR2 is YFSETQ. Trimming stripped 4 bases from V and 4 bases from J, with 20 bases between. This CDR3 is CASSLSPLRVIYGYTF. The CDR3 region has the DNA TGCGCCAGCAGCCTGAGTCCTTTGAGGGTTATCTATGGCTACACCTTC.

The chain recombines TRBV6-1 with TRBJ2-6; D tentatively fits TRBD1 or TRBD2 (5 bases each). This CDR3 has 16 amino acids. V lost 7 bases and J lost 4, with 17 bases in between. CDR1 and CDR2 (germline): MNHNS, SASEGT. The CDR3 DNA sequence: TGTGCCAGCACCCGGGTTAAGGGGACCGGGGCCAACGTCCTGACTTTC. It is translated as CASTRVKGTGANVLTF.

On this clonotype: A much larger clone lies a single base off, so this may be a read error. The rearrangement joins TRBV28 to TRBJ2-3, with unresolved D. The V end was cut by 8 bases, the J end by 1 base, with 16 bases between. The CDR3 runs to 15 residues. Germline V gives CDR1 MDHEN, CDR2 SYDVKM. CDR3 region: CASAPTGFRTDTQYF. DNA for the CDR3: TGTGCCAGCGCCCCAACCGGGTTCCGCACAGATACGCAGTATTTT.

The table lists this clonotype with many counts. The chain uses TRBV6-2 or TRBV6-3 and TRBJ2-7; 8 positions agree with TRBD1. This CDR3 region has 14 residues. V lost 8 bases to trimming and J lost 3 bases; unmatched junction nucleotides: 9. Germline CDR1 and CDR2: MNHEY and SVGEGT. CDR3 in amino acids: CASRRQGARYEQYV. The CDR3 coding sequence is TGTGCCAGCCGTCGGCAGGGGGCGCGCTACGAGCAGTACGTC.

The table lists this clonotype with many counts. The rearrangement uses TRBV4-2 and TRBJ2-1, with D unclear. CDR3 length equals 17 residues. CDR1 and CDR2 (germline): LGHNA, YNFKEQ. V lost 0 bases to trimming and J lost 4 bases, with 16 bases between them. The CDR3 region is CASSQDPSPAVYNEQFF. The CDR3 DNA reads TGTGCCAGCAGCCAAGATCCTTCGCCGGCAGTTTACAATGAGCAGTTCTTC.

This clonotype occurred many times. The V call is TRBV9, the J call TRBJ2-3; 8 positions agree with TRBD2. The germline V gene has CDR1 SGDLS and CDR2 YYNGEE. The CDR3 runs to 14 residues. After removal of 4 bases from V and 5 bases from J, the junction contained 6 bases not matched to a gene. The CDR3 DNA is TGTGCCAGCAGCTCCGGGACTAGGGGAGATACGCAGTATTTT. It translates to CASSSGTRGDTQYF.

In its sample, this clonotype was seen many times. V and J are TRBV20-1 and TRBJ1-1, with D possibly matching TRBD1 (5 bases). The CDR3 extends over 16 amino acids. CDR1 DFQATT and CDR2 SNEGSKA come from the germline V gene (reference sequence). V was pared by 1 base and J by 2 bases, with 17 bases between. The CDR3 bases are TGCAGTGCTAGAGGGGACTACGGACGATATAACACTGAAGCTTTCTTT. Its translation is CSARGDYGRYNTEAFF.

The chain links TRBV5-6 to TRBJ2-1; D perhaps matches TRBD1 (6 bases). Germline V CDR1 and CDR2: SGHDT, YYEEEE. Trimming left V 4 bases short and J 0 bases short, with 14 bases between. The CDR3 has 16 amino acids. CDR3 residues: CASSSRGRGSYNEQFF. The CDR3 DNA reads as TGTGCCAGCAGCAGTCGGGGCAGGGGCTCCTACAATGAGCAGTTCTTC.

This clonotype was seen repeatedly, ten times or more. The J gene is TRBJ2-1, the V gene TRBV11-3; no clear D gene. The CDR3 is 11 residues long. Trimming pared 5 bases from V and 10 bases from J, leaving 9 bases between. The germline V gene encodes CDR1 SGHNT and CDR2 YENEEA. CDR3: CASSPSREQFF. The CDR3 bases are TGTGCCAGCAGCCCCTCAAGGGAGCAGTTCTTC.

This clonotype showed up many times. The V call is TRBV5-6, the J call TRBJ2-1; 9 nucleotides match TRBD2. The junction had 11 bases not matched to a gene; V was cut back by 5 bases and J by 5 bases. Germline V gene lookup returns CDR1 SGHDT and CDR2 YYEEEE. The CDR3 runs 16 residues. This CDR3 is CASSLRRLAVNNEQFF. Written as DNA, the CDR3 is TGTGCCAGCAGTTTACGGAGACTAGCGGTGAACAATGAGCAGTTCTTC.

As to this clonotype: A read error is possible here, since a much larger clone lies one base away. This rearrangement joins TRBV6-5 to TRBJ2-1; a weak D match, TRBD2 (6 bases). CDR3 length equals 15 residues. Germline CDR1 is MNHEY and CDR2 is SVGAGI. The CDR3 nucleotides are TGTGCCAGCAGTCACTCAGCGGGCTCCTACAATGAGCAGTTCTTC. Its protein product is CASSHSAGSYNEQFF.

This clonotype was seen at least ten times. The V call is TRBV27, the J call TRBJ2-2; 7 bases are a match to TRBD1. The V gene's germline CDR1 is MNHEY and CDR2 SMNVEV (reference sequence). V lost 3 bases and J lost 4; bases outside the gene matches: 11. This CDR3 spans 17 amino acids. CDR3 sequence: CASSLLNRGEGTGELFF. The CDR3 DNA sequence: TGTGCCAGCAGTTTGTTAAACAGGGGCGAGGGCACCGGGGAGCTGTTTTTT.

The chain couples TRBV6-2 or TRBV6-3 to TRBJ2-5; a possible D gene is TRBD1 (6 bases). This CDR3 region has 15 residues. Germline lookup yields CDR1 MNHEY and CDR2 SVGEGT. Trimming pared 0 bases from V and 4 bases from J, leaving 12 bases between. CDR3 nucleotide sequence: TGTGCCAGCAGTTACTCAGGGGGACAACTAGAGACCCAGTACTTC. Amino acid sequence: CASSYSGGQLETQYF.

This clonotype turned up a few times. This chain uses TRBV28 with TRBJ2-4, with unresolved D. This CDR3 spans 15 amino acids. V gave up 10 bases and J gave up 1 base, with 17 bases separating them. Germline V gene sequence: CDR1 MDHEN, CDR2 SYDVKM. The CDR3 DNA reads TGTGCCACCCTGGGATCGATCGGGGCCAAAAACATTCAGTACTTC. This translates into CATLGSIGAKNIQYF.

Ten or more counts support this clonotype. The chain recombines TRBV5-1 with TRBJ2-1; 9 bases fit TRBD2. V shed 3 bases and J 6 bases; nucleotides not matched to a gene: 7. CDR3 length: 15 residues. Per the germline V gene, CDR1 is SGHRS and CDR2 is YFSETQ. The CDR3 coding sequence is TGCGCCAGCAGCTACGCTAGCGGGAAATTCAATGAGCAGTTCTTC. Its protein product is CASSYASGKFNEQFF.

This clonotype was observed a handful of times. The chain couples TRBV6-6 to TRBJ1-4, with D unclear. This CDR3 comprises 15 residues. V was cut by 4 bases and J by 4 bases, with 13 bases left in between. From germline, CDR1 is MNHNY and CDR2 SVGAGI (reference sequence). The CDR3: CASSSSHTINEKLFF. The CDR3 DNA follows: TGTGCCAGCAGTTCCTCCCACACGATTAATGAAAAACTGTTTTTT.

This clonotype was found many times. This chain connects TRBV7-8 to TRBJ2-3; possibly TRBD1 for D (6 bases). This CDR3 region has 13 residues. V shed 5 bases and J shed 10 bases, with 16 bases lying between them. Germline loops: CDR1 SGHVS, CDR2 FQNEAQ. CDR3 in DNA: TGTGCCAGCAGCACAGGACAGTACCAAGCGCAGTATTTT. Its translation: CASSTGQYQAQYF.

At least ten counts were recorded for this clonotype. The rearrangement joins TRBV9 to TRBJ1-4; 8 nucleotides align to TRBD1. The ends lost 3 bases at V and 5 bases at J; junction bases unmatched: 6. Germline-derived CDR1 and CDR2 are SGDLS and YYNGEE. CDR3 length: 15 amino acids. The CDR3 region has the DNA TGTGCCAGCAGCGCGACAGGGGTAACAAATGAAAAACTGTTTTTT. It yields the protein CASSATGVTNEKLFF.

The chain employs TRBV5-1 and TRBJ2-2; TRBD2 aligns across 13 bases. CDR3 length equals 16 residues. Per the germline V gene, CDR1 is SGHRS and CDR2 is YFSETQ. J gave up 6 bases and V 0 bases, and 2 bases lay outside the gene matches. Here the CDR3 DNA reads TGCGCCAGCAGCTTGGGACTAGCGGGAGGATCCGGGGAGCTGTTTTTT. It is translated as CASSLGLAGGSGELFF.